The rows below give T cell receptor beta chains drawn from one sample of a study of OX40 agonist ivuxolimab in advanced cancers. Sequencing used immunoSEQ multiplex PCR; TCRdb keeps in-frame clones, though not all of them. The repertoire includes tens of thousands of clones, around 84% of them detected once, and about 1% sits in the top ten. The sample here was CD4+ or CD8+ T cells sorted from blood, taken in a trial of the OX40 agonist ivuxolimab. The receptors were sampled from an adult with an advanced solid tumor such as melanoma, head and neck, liver or kidney cancer. Each CDR3 is given with its conserved first and last residue. Each record gives: J gene, D gene, V gene, clone size, CDR3 protein, CDR3 DNA. A D gene is named only where the DNA matches it firmly. Clone size is not always given. Where it is, it says once, few, many or a class for expanded clones.

j_call: TRBJ1-2; d_call: TRBD1; v_call: TRBV7-2; clone_size: .; cdr3_aa: CASSSGQGGGYTF; cdr3_nt: TGTGCCAGCAGCTCCGGACAGGGTGGAGGCTACACCTTC
j_call: TRBJ2-1; d_call: .; v_call: TRBV9; clone_size: .; cdr3_aa: CASSVGVAELEQFF; cdr3_nt: TGTGCCAGCAGCGTAGGGGTAGCAGAGCTAGAGCAGTTCTTC
j_call: TRBJ1-2; d_call: .; v_call: TRBV6-5; clone_size: .; cdr3_aa: CASSYSGKQGYTF; cdr3_nt: TGTGCCAGCAGTTACTCAGGGAAGCAAGGCTACACCTTC
j_call: TRBJ1-4; d_call: TRBD1; v_call: TRBV7-2; clone_size: .; cdr3_aa: CASSSALPGQGAELFF; cdr3_nt: TGTGCCAGCAGCTCGGCCCTCCCGGGACAGGGGGCCGAACTGTTTTTT
j_call: TRBJ1-2; d_call: TRBD1; v_call: TRBV6-5; clone_size: once; cdr3_aa: CASSSTGNYGYTF; cdr3_nt: TGTGCCAGCAGCTCGACAGGGAACTATGGCTACACCTTC
j_call: TRBJ1-2; d_call: TRBD1; v_call: TRBV6-5; clone_size: .; cdr3_aa: CASTLAEGAGGYTF; cdr3_nt: TGTGCCAGCACCTTAGCGGAGGGGGCTGGTGGCTACACCTTC
j_call: TRBJ2-7; d_call: .; v_call: TRBV6-5; clone_size: .; cdr3_aa: CASSYVVGSYEQYF; cdr3_nt: TGTGCCAGCAGTTATGTTGTGGGATCCTACGAGCAGTACTTC
j_call: TRBJ1-6; d_call: .; v_call: TRBV6-5; clone_size: .; cdr3_aa: CASSPPGGALHF; cdr3_nt: TGTGCCAGCAGTCCCCCCGGAGGGGCCCTCCACTTT
j_call: TRBJ1-3; d_call: .; v_call: TRBV7-3; clone_size: .; cdr3_aa: CASSDRRNTIYF; cdr3_nt: TGTGCCAGCAGCGACCGTAGAAACACCATATATTTT
j_call: TRBJ1-6; d_call: .; v_call: TRBV2; clone_size: .; cdr3_aa: CASSEEGFDSPLHF; cdr3_nt: TGTGCCAGCAGTGAAGAAGGATTCGATTCACCCCTCCACTTT
j_call: TRBJ2-7; d_call: .; v_call: TRBV7-2; clone_size: .; cdr3_aa: CASSLGIGVDNEQYF; cdr3_nt: TGTGCCAGCAGCTTAGGGATCGGGGTTGACAACGAGCAGTACTTC
j_call: TRBJ1-1; d_call: .; v_call: TRBV6-6; clone_size: .; cdr3_aa: CASSYSPGTNTEAFF; cdr3_nt: TGTGCCAGCAGTTACTCCCCAGGAACGAACACTGAAGCTTTCTTT
j_call: TRBJ2-2; d_call: TRBD2; v_call: TRBV7-8; clone_size: once; cdr3_aa: CASSFPSGGGPTGELFF; cdr3_nt: TGTGCCAGCAGCTTCCCTAGCGGGGGGGGTCCCACCGGGGAGCTGTTTTTT
j_call: TRBJ1-4; d_call: .; v_call: TRBV2; clone_size: .; cdr3_aa: CASSDWDLNEKLFF; cdr3_nt: TGTGCCAGCAGTGACTGGGACCTCAATGAAAAACTGTTTTTT
j_call: TRBJ1-2; d_call: TRBD1; v_call: TRBV5-4; clone_size: .; cdr3_aa: CASSWGQGSLYGYTF; cdr3_nt: TGTGCCAGCAGCTGGGGACAGGGCTCACTCTATGGCTACACCTTC
j_call: TRBJ1-2; d_call: .; v_call: TRBV4-3; clone_size: .; cdr3_aa: CASSQEPTGYWSYTF; cdr3_nt: TGCGCCAGCAGCCAAGAACCCACAGGGTATTGGAGCTACACCTTC
j_call: TRBJ2-6; d_call: .; v_call: TRBV7-2; clone_size: .; cdr3_aa: CASSLSGGFGANVLTF; cdr3_nt: TGTGCCAGCAGCTTATCTGGGGGCTTTGGGGCCAACGTCCTGACTTTC
j_call: TRBJ1-2; d_call: .; v_call: TRBV14; clone_size: .; cdr3_aa: CASSPRTNYGYTF; cdr3_nt: TGTGCCAGCAGCCCACGGACTAACTATGGCTACACCTTC
j_call: TRBJ2-3; d_call: TRBD1; v_call: TRBV4-3; clone_size: .; cdr3_aa: CASSPNPGQAPLSTDTQYF; cdr3_nt: TGCGCCAGCAGCCCTAATCCGGGACAGGCCCCTCTGAGCACAGATACGCAGTATTTT
j_call: TRBJ2-5; d_call: .; v_call: TRBV5-1; clone_size: .; cdr3_aa: CASSLAPGGQETQYF; cdr3_nt: TGCGCCAGCAGCTTGGCCCCTGGGGGCCAAGAGACCCAGTACTTC
j_call: TRBJ2-3; d_call: TRBD2; v_call: TRBV7-2; clone_size: .; cdr3_aa: CASSHAVYGGATDTQYF; cdr3_nt: TGTGCCAGCAGCCATGCTGTCTACGGGGGGGCTACAGATACGCAGTATTTT
j_call: TRBJ2-3; d_call: .; v_call: TRBV6-1; clone_size: .; cdr3_aa: CASRATRGTDTQYF; cdr3_nt: TGTGCCAGCAGAGCGACTAGGGGCACAGATACGCAGTATTTT
j_call: TRBJ2-5; d_call: .; v_call: TRBV9; clone_size: .; cdr3_aa: CASSPGPTSGETQYF; cdr3_nt: TGTGCCAGCAGCCCAGGGCCCACCTCAGGAGAGACCCAGTACTTC
j_call: TRBJ2-2; d_call: .; v_call: TRBV5-4; clone_size: once; cdr3_aa: CASSLAGTGELFF; cdr3_nt: TGTGCCAGCAGCTTGGCGGGCACCGGGGAGCTGTTTTTT
j_call: TRBJ2-2; d_call: TRBD1; v_call: TRBV28; clone_size: .; cdr3_aa: CASRDSFTGELFF; cdr3_nt: TGTGCCAGCCGGGACAGTTTCACCGGGGAGCTGTTTTTT
j_call: TRBJ2-1; d_call: TRBD2; v_call: TRBV11-3; clone_size: .; cdr3_aa: CASSAGLAGGDNEQFF; cdr3_nt: TGTGCCAGCAGCGCCGGACTAGCGGGGGGCGACAATGAGCAGTTCTTC
j_call: TRBJ1-2; d_call: TRBD1; v_call: TRBV4-3; clone_size: .; cdr3_aa: CASSRGGTEPFDYTF; cdr3_nt: TGCGCCAGCAGCCGAGGTGGGACAGAACCCTTTGATTATACCTTC
j_call: TRBJ1-3; d_call: TRBD1; v_call: TRBV4-3; clone_size: .; cdr3_aa: CASSPSTGSGNTIYF; cdr3_nt: TGCGCCAGCAGCCCGTCGACAGGGTCTGGAAACACCATATATTTT
j_call: TRBJ1-5; d_call: TRBD1; v_call: TRBV4-1; clone_size: .; cdr3_aa: CASSPGQGSLNQPQHF; cdr3_nt: TGCGCCAGCAGCCCAGGACAGGGTAGTTTAAATCAGCCCCAGCATTTT
j_call: TRBJ2-7; d_call: .; v_call: TRBV2; clone_size: .; cdr3_aa: CASSGLGLYEQYF; cdr3_nt: TGTGCCAGCAGCGGGTTGGGATTATACGAGCAGTACTTC
j_call: TRBJ2-3; d_call: TRBD2; v_call: TRBV29-1; clone_size: .; cdr3_aa: CSAHSGGTDTQYF; cdr3_nt: TGCAGCGCTCACAGCGGGGGGACAGATACGCAGTATTTT
j_call: TRBJ1-6; d_call: .; v_call: TRBV27; clone_size: .; cdr3_aa: CASSLSYYYVSYNSPLHF; cdr3_nt: TGTGCCAGCAGTTTATCCTATTATTATGTCTCCTATAATTCACCCCTCCACTTT
j_call: TRBJ2-5; d_call: TRBD1; v_call: TRBV29-1; clone_size: .; cdr3_aa: CSGNRGIQETQYF; cdr3_nt: TGCAGCGGGAACAGGGGTATCCAAGAGACCCAGTACTTC
j_call: TRBJ2-2; d_call: .; v_call: TRBV6-4; clone_size: .; cdr3_aa: CASIWDLPRSGCTGELFF; cdr3_nt: TGTGCCAGCATTTGGGACTTACCCCGCTCCGGTTGCACCGGGGAGCTGTTTTTT
j_call: TRBJ1-2; d_call: .; v_call: TRBV5-6; clone_size: .; cdr3_aa: CASSAKDGNYGYTF; cdr3_nt: TGTGCCAGCAGCGCAAAGGACGGGAACTATGGCTACACCTTC
j_call: TRBJ2-7; d_call: .; v_call: TRBV29-1; clone_size: .; cdr3_aa: CSVEGGPGADEQYF; cdr3_nt: TGCAGCGTTGAAGGGGGGCCGGGGGCTGACGAGCAGTACTTC
j_call: TRBJ2-2; d_call: .; v_call: TRBV18; clone_size: .; cdr3_aa: CASSPMGGHNTGELFF; cdr3_nt: TGTGCCAGCTCACCGATGGGGGGCCATAACACCGGGGAGCTGTTTTTT
j_call: TRBJ2-1; d_call: TRBD2; v_call: TRBV29-1; clone_size: .; cdr3_aa: CTVLGGSSYNEQFF; cdr3_nt: TGCACCGTATTGGGGGGGAGCTCCTACAATGAGCAGTTCTTC
j_call: TRBJ1-2; d_call: .; v_call: TRBV2; clone_size: once; cdr3_aa: CASTGAFNYGYTF; cdr3_nt: TGTGCCAGCACCGGAGCTTTTAACTATGGCTACACCTTC
j_call: TRBJ1-6; d_call: TRBD1; v_call: TRBV27; clone_size: few; cdr3_aa: CASRRLSGQGDSPLHF; cdr3_nt: TGTGCCAGCAGGCGACTCAGCGGACAGGGAGATTCACCCCTCCACTTT
j_call: TRBJ1-1; d_call: .; v_call: TRBV5-4; clone_size: .; cdr3_aa: CASSPMGGSEAFF; cdr3_nt: TGTGCCAGCAGCCCGATGGGGGGGAGCGAAGCTTTCTTT
j_call: TRBJ1-1; d_call: .; v_call: TRBV7-8; clone_size: .; cdr3_aa: CASSSAKGSEAFF; cdr3_nt: TGTGCCAGCAGCTCTGCGAAGGGGTCTGAAGCTTTCTTT
j_call: TRBJ1-2; d_call: .; v_call: TRBV11-2; clone_size: few; cdr3_aa: CASSSQDFYGYTF; cdr3_nt: TGTGCCAGCAGCTCACAGGACTTCTATGGCTACACCTTC
j_call: TRBJ1-6; d_call: .; v_call: TRBV7-2; clone_size: .; cdr3_aa: CASSLGLESPLHF; cdr3_nt: TGTGCCAGCAGCTTAGGACTGGAATCACCCCTCCACTTT
j_call: TRBJ2-1; d_call: TRBD1; v_call: TRBV7-2; clone_size: .; cdr3_aa: CASSPRTGDNNEQFF; cdr3_nt: TGTGCCAGCAGCCCTAGGACAGGGGACAACAATGAGCAGTTCTTC
j_call: TRBJ1-2; d_call: .; v_call: TRBV29-1; clone_size: .; cdr3_aa: CSVESRGPNYGYTF; cdr3_nt: TGCAGCGTTGAGAGTAGGGGACCTAACTATGGCTACACCTTC
j_call: TRBJ1-4; d_call: .; v_call: TRBV10-3; clone_size: .; cdr3_aa: CAISSQATNEKLFF; cdr3_nt: TGTGCCATCAGTTCCCAGGCAACTAATGAAAAACTGTTTTTT
j_call: TRBJ2-3; d_call: .; v_call: TRBV2; clone_size: .; cdr3_aa: CASSELREFSTDTQYF; cdr3_nt: TGTGCCAGCAGTGAACTGAGGGAATTTAGCACAGATACGCAGTATTTT
j_call: TRBJ1-1; d_call: .; v_call: TRBV28; clone_size: once; cdr3_aa: CASSSGGGGAGTEAFF; cdr3_nt: TGTGCCAGCAGCTCCGGAGGGGGGGGCGCGGGTACTGAAGCTTTCTTT
j_call: TRBJ2-1; d_call: .; v_call: TRBV7-2; clone_size: .; cdr3_aa: CASSFSRPSYNEQFF; cdr3_nt: TGTGCCAGCAGCTTTAGCCGCCCCTCCTACAATGAGCAGTTCTTC
j_call: TRBJ1-4; d_call: .; v_call: TRBV2; clone_size: .; cdr3_aa: CASSAQGMTNEKLFF; cdr3_nt: TGTGCCAGCAGTGCCCAGGGGATGACTAATGAAAAACTGTTTTTT
j_call: TRBJ1-2; d_call: TRBD1; v_call: TRBV7-9; clone_size: .; cdr3_aa: CASSSPYATGVNYGYTF; cdr3_nt: TGTGCCAGCAGCTCCCCCTATGCGACAGGGGTTAACTATGGCTACACCTTC
j_call: TRBJ1-1; d_call: .; v_call: TRBV5-5; clone_size: .; cdr3_aa: CASSFWEGVTEAFF; cdr3_nt: TGTGCCAGCAGCTTCTGGGAGGGGGTCACTGAAGCTTTCTTT
j_call: TRBJ1-1; d_call: TRBD1; v_call: TRBV18; clone_size: .; cdr3_aa: CASPREQGANTEAFF; cdr3_nt: TGTGCCAGCCCCCGCGAACAGGGGGCGAACACTGAAGCTTTCTTT
j_call: TRBJ1-1; d_call: .; v_call: TRBV7-2; clone_size: once; cdr3_aa: CASSLVGGGAAFF; cdr3_nt: TGTGCCAGCAGCTTAGTGGGCGGCGGGGCAGCTTTCTTT
j_call: TRBJ2-1; d_call: .; v_call: TRBV7-2; clone_size: .; cdr3_aa: CASSLGPGEYYNEQFF; cdr3_nt: TGTGCCAGCAGCTTAGGCCCAGGGGAGTACTACAATGAGCAGTTCTTC
j_call: TRBJ1-2; d_call: .; v_call: TRBV7-2; clone_size: .; cdr3_aa: CASSFQQEGGYTF; cdr3_nt: TGTGCCAGCAGCTTTCAACAGGAAGGCGGCTACACCTTC
j_call: TRBJ2-7; d_call: .; v_call: TRBV5-1; clone_size: .; cdr3_aa: CASSLGGTSYEQYF; cdr3_nt: TGCGCCAGCAGCTTGGGAGGGACCTCCTACGAGCAGTACTTC